These 9 T cell receptor beta chains originate from one sample sequenced in a study of OX40 agonist ivuxolimab in advanced cancers. TCRdb's table, derived via immunoSEQ multiplex PCR, lists solely in-frame clones and lacks some. The repertoire has about 60,000 clones, about nine tenths of them found once; the top ten carry 0.95% to 1.4%. The source was CD4+ or CD8+ T cells sorted from blood, collected in a trial of the OX40 agonist ivuxolimab. The receptors stem from an adult with an advanced solid tumor such as melanoma, head and neck, liver or kidney cancer.

The chain uses TRBV21-1 and TRBJ1-1; the table's TRBD1 call for D was not verified on the DNA. TRBV21-1 is tagged as a pseudogene. The CDR3 spans 13 residues. The CDR3 nucleotides read TGTGCCAGCAGTTCCTCAGGGTTTACTCAAGCTTTCTTT. Amino acids: CASSSSGFTQAFF.

The chain is built from TRBV18 and TRBJ2-1, with TRBD1 matching over 9 bases. Germline CDR1 reads KGHSH; CDR2 reads LQKENI. V gave up 3 bases and J gave up 4 bases; unmatched junction bases: 4. This CDR3 is built from 15 residues. The DNA for the CDR3 is TGTGCCAGCTCACCTCCGGGACAGGGTTACAATGAGCAGTTCTTC. Translating gives CASSPPGQGYNEQFF. Complete variable domain (other parts from reference TRBV18 and TRBJ2-1): NAGVMQNPRHLVRRRGQEARLRCSPMKGHSHVYWYRQLPEEGLKFMVYLQKENIIDESGMPKERFSAEFPKEGPSILRIQQVVRGDSAAYFCASSPPGQGYNEQFFGPGTRLTVL.

The chain employs TRBV4-3 and TRBJ2-5, with 9 bases fitting TRBD1. The J call may be wrong; the DNA end is better matched by TRBJ2-7. Germline V gene sequence: CDR1 LGHNA, CDR2 YSLEER. This CDR3 region has 15 residues. This CDR3 reads CASSQDGTGFYEQYF. In DNA form, the CDR3 reads TGCGCCAGCAGCCAAGATGGGACAGGGTTCTACGAGCAGTACTTC.

CDR3 loop: CASRLAGGPYNEQFF. DNA of the CDR3: TGTGCCAGCAGACTAGCGGGAGGTCCCTACAATGAGCAGTTCTTC. This chain uses TRBV7-2 with TRBJ2-1, with 12 bases fitting TRBD2. CDR3 length: 15 residues. Germline-derived CDR1 and CDR2 are SGHTA and FQGNSA. Trimming cost V 6 bases and J 2 bases; bases outside gene matches: 2.

Only a few counts were recorded for this clone. This rearrangement joins TRBV28 to TRBJ1-5, with 7 bases aligning to TRBD1. The germline V gene has CDR1 MDHEN and CDR2 SYDVKM. This CDR3 contains 15 residues. The V gene end was trimmed by 5 bases and the J gene end by 6 bases; junction bases not matched to a gene: 10. For the CDR3, the DNA is TGTGCCAGCAGTCGGGGAGGGGGCGAGGGTCAGCCCCAGCATTTT. Protein product: CASSRGGGEGQPQHF.

The chain links TRBV10-2 to TRBJ2-7; D is ambiguous. V was cut by 2 bases and J by 5 bases, with 10 bases left in between. The CDR3 extends over 13 amino acids. Looked up from germline, CDR1 is WSHSY and CDR2 is SAAADI. The CDR3 DNA reads TGCGCCAGCAGTGAGCCCACCGAGAACGAGCAGTACTTC. Protein: CASSEPTENEQYF.

The CDR3 protein is CASRSGALETQYF. The CDR3 DNA follows: TGTGCCAGCAGGAGCGGGGCTTTGGAGACCCAGTACTTC. The chain has TRBV6-5 and TRBJ2-5, with TRBD2 matching 7 bases. The CDR3 contains 13 residues. The trim removed 6 bases at V and 5 bases at J, leaving 6 bases unmatched. Germline loops: CDR1 MNHEY, CDR2 SVGAGI.

This clone was counted a few times. The CDR3 sequence is CASSQGPFGAQPQHF. The CDR3 region has the DNA TGCGCCAGCAGCCAAGGCCCCTTTGGGGCTCAGCCCCAGCATTTT. This rearrangement joins TRBV4-1 to TRBJ1-5, with TRBD1 as a possible D gene (5 bases). The CDR3 sequence is 15 residues long. V gave up 1 base and J gave up 6 bases, with 13 bases separating them. From germline, CDR1 is MGHRA and CDR2 YSYEKL.

A few counts support this clone. This chain connects TRBV12-5 to TRBJ2-1; 8 nucleotides agree with TRBD1. Germline CDR1 is LGHNT and CDR2 is FRNRAP. After removal of 5 bases from V and 3 bases from J, the junction contained 6 bases not matched to a gene. The CDR3 spans 15 residues. CDR3 sequence (DNA): TGTGCTAGTGGTCCGGGACAGGAGATCTACAATGAGCAGTTCTTC. Translated, it gives CASGPGQEIYNEQFF.